A single sample is the source of the 5 T cell receptor beta chains below, sequenced in a study of OX40 agonist ivuxolimab in advanced cancers. Clones were read by immunoSEQ multiplex PCR, and TCRdb kept only the in-frame ones, dropping some. The top ten clones hold roughly 4.9% of a sample with about 50,000 clones, 75% to 95% of them seen once. Source: CD4+ or CD8+ T cells sorted from blood, taken in a trial of the OX40 agonist ivuxolimab. The receptor source for this set is an adult with an advanced solid tumor such as melanoma, head and neck, liver or kidney cancer.

This chain connects TRBV6-6 to TRBJ1-4, with 10 bases fitting TRBD1. Germline V CDR1 and CDR2: MNHNY, SVGAGI (reference sequence). V lost 2 bases, J lost 7 bases, and 1 base stayed unmatched. The CDR3 has 14 amino acids. The CDR3 is CASSYGTGVEKLFF. CDR3 bases: TGTGCCAGCAGTTACGGGACAGGGGTTGAAAAACTGTTTTTT.

V gene TRBV10-3 combines with J gene TRBJ1-2, with TRBD1 matching 11 bases. The CDR3 runs to 16 residues. The germline V gene encodes CDR1 ENHRY and CDR2 SYGVKD. Trimming removed 2 bases from V and 0 bases from J; junction bases left unmatched: 2. CDR3 sequence: CAISEGTGGTNYGYTF. CDR3 nucleotide sequence: TGTGCCATCAGTGAGGGGACAGGGGGAACTAACTATGGCTACACCTTC.

This clone was observed once. V usage is TRBV19 and J usage is TRBJ2-1; D is possibly TRBD2 (6 bases). V dropped 2 bases and J dropped 8 bases, with 22 bases sitting between them. This CDR3 contains 17 residues. Germline V gene lookup returns CDR1 LNHDA and CDR2 SQIVND (reference sequence). In DNA, the CDR3 is TGTGCCAGTAGTATATTTTCCTTGGAGGGAGGAGGCGATGAGCAGTTCTTC. Translated, it gives CASSIFSLEGGGDEQFF.

The chain has TRBV19 and TRBJ2-7; 9 nucleotides line up with TRBD1. The CDR3 extends over 14 amino acids. Germline assignment: CDR1 LNHDA and CDR2 SQIVND (reference sequence). V lost 5 bases, J lost 5 bases, and 7 bases stayed unmatched. The chain's CDR3 is CASSPGTGWDEQYF. The CDR3 region has the DNA TGTGCCAGTAGTCCCGGGACAGGGTGGGACGAGCAGTACTTC.

The CDR3 sequence: CASSHLLAGGRNEQFF. The CDR3 region has the DNA TGTGCCAGCAGCCACCTACTAGCGGGGGGGCGGAATGAGCAGTTCTTC. J is TRBJ2-1 and V is TRBV4-2; TRBD2 matches at 13 bases. The CDR3 consists of 16 residues. V shed 3 bases and J 7 bases; nucleotides not matched to a gene: 6. CDR1 and CDR2 from the germline V gene are LGHNA and YNFKEQ.